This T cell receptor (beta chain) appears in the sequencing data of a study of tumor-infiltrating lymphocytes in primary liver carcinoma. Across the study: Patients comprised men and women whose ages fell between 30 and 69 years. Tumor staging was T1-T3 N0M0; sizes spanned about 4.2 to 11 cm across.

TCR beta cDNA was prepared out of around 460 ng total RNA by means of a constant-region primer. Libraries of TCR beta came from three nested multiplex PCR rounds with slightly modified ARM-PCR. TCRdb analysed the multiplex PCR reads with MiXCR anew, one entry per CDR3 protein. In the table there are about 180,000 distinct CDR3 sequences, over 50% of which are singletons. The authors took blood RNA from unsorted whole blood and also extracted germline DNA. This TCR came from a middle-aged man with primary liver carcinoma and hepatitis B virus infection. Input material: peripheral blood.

The CDR3 DNA reads as TGTGCCAGCCAGAGCGGGAGCAGCTCCTACAATGAGCAGTTCTTC. This codes for CASQSGSSSYNEQFF. This sequence joins TRBV6-1 and TRBJ2-1; TRBD2 matches at 8 bases. CDR1 MNHNS and CDR2 SASEGT come from the germline V gene. The CDR3 is made up of 15 amino acids. V lost 8 bases to trimming and J lost 0 bases; unmatched junction nucleotides: 6.